The clone carrying this T cell receptor (beta chain) occurred many times. No antigen is known for it. The data stem from a study of CD8+ T cells in alopecia areata. Across the study: Severity scores in treated patients reflected the percentage of scalp affected. Whole-study results and caveats: Tofacitinib significantly brought down scalp clonality and expanded CD8+ clones among top 100.

CDR3 length equals 16 residues. Germline V gene lookup returns CDR1 MNHEY and CDR2 SMNVEV (reference sequence). V gave up 5 bases and J gave up 3 bases, with 20 bases separating them. Noted treatment: oral pan-JAK inhibitor, 5-10 mg twice daily. Peripheral blood, together with lesional scalp punch biopsies, was collected from alopecia areata patients. Sorting of CD4+ and CD8+ T cells was performed on PBMCs. cDNA serving as the sequencing template came from extracted, reverse transcribed RNA. Here immunoSEQ multiplex PCR was the method, and the copy in TCRdb shows in-frame clones only, minus some. The table has roughly 220,000 clones, under 40% seen once.

V and J are TRBV27 and TRBJ2-7; D possibly corresponds to TRBD1 (7 bases). This sample comprised CD4+ T cells sorted from blood, obtained at approximately week 30, from a patient treated with tofacitinib. The TCR sequence derives from a human donor with alopecia areata. This CDR3 is CASSRPPGRGVYEQYF. In nucleotides, the CDR3 is TGTGCCAGCAGTCGCCCCCCGGGCAGGGGGGTCTACGAGCAGTACTTC.